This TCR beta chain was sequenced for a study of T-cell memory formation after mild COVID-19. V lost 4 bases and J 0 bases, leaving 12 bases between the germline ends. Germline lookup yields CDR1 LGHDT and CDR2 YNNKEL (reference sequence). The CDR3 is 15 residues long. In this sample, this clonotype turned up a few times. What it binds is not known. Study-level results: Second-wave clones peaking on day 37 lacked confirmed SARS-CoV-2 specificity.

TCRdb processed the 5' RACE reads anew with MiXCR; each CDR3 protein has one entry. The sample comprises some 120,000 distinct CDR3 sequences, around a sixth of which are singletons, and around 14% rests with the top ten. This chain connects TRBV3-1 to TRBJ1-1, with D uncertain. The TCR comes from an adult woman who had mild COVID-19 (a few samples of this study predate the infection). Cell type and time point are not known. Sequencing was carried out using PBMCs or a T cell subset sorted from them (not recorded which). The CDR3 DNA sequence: TGTGCCAGCAGCCCAAGTGTTAGGGTGAACACTGAAGCTTTCTTT. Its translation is CASSPSVRVNTEAFF.